A single sample is the source of the 4 T cell receptor beta chains below, sequenced in a study of cytomegalovirus exposure and HLA in healthy donors (dated by TCRdb to 2017 to 2019). The library was prepared using the immunoSEQ multiplex PCR assay. For the multiplex PCR, a mixture combining 60 forward primers for TCR Vbeta segments and 13 reverse primers for TCR Jbeta segments was used. TCRdb limited this immuneACCESS table to in-frame rearrangements with V and J called. A share of clones is missing; checked studies link under half to unresolved V genes, and the rest is unexplained. Here the sample has around 180,000 clones; roughly 85% occur a single time. The ten most abundant clones make up 1% of the sample. Sequencing was done on a sample of PBMCs. These receptors all come from a boy younger than 10 in good health and CMV-seronegative.

CDR3 sequence reads: CASSPPTGGAFF. CDR3 nucleotide sequence: TGTGCCAGCTCACCTCCCACCGGGGGAGCTTTCTTT. The V gene is TRBV18, the J gene TRBJ1-1, with D possibly being TRBD1 (5 bases). Germline V gives CDR1 KGHSH, CDR2 LQKENI. V lost 3 bases to trimming and J lost 10 bases, with 12 bases between them. The CDR3 contains 12 residues.

The J gene is TRBJ2-5, the V gene TRBV28; 9 bases align to TRBD2. With 6 bases clipped from V and 5 bases from J, the junction kept 16 bases outside the gene matches. Germline V gene data show CDR1 as MDHEN and CDR2 as SYDVKM. CDR3 size: 17 residues. For the CDR3, the DNA is TGTGCCAGCAGGGCTAGCGGGATTACACGCTGGGGGGAGACCCAGTACTTC. As protein: CASRASGITRWGETQYF.

This clone was counted once. Other DNA sequences in the same sample also yield this CDR3. Written as DNA, the CDR3 is TGTGCCAGCAGCGTATCGGACTATGGCTACACCTTC. Translation: CASSVSDYGYTF. The V and J genes are TRBV9 and TRBJ1-2; D gene uncertain. Trimming cost V 1 base and J 3 bases, with 4 bases left between them. Germline V gene lookup returns CDR1 SGDLS and CDR2 YYNGEE. The CDR3 runs 12 residues.

This chain uses TRBV5-1 with TRBJ2-6; tentatively, D is TRBD2 (6 bases). The CDR3 is 17 amino acids. V shed 0 bases and J shed 0 bases, with 10 bases lying between them. Germline CDR1 is SGHRS and CDR2 is YFSETQ. The CDR3 region is CASSLETRGSGANVLTF. In DNA, the CDR3 is TGCGCCAGCAGCTTGGAGACGCGGGGCTCTGGGGCCAACGTCCTGACTTTC.